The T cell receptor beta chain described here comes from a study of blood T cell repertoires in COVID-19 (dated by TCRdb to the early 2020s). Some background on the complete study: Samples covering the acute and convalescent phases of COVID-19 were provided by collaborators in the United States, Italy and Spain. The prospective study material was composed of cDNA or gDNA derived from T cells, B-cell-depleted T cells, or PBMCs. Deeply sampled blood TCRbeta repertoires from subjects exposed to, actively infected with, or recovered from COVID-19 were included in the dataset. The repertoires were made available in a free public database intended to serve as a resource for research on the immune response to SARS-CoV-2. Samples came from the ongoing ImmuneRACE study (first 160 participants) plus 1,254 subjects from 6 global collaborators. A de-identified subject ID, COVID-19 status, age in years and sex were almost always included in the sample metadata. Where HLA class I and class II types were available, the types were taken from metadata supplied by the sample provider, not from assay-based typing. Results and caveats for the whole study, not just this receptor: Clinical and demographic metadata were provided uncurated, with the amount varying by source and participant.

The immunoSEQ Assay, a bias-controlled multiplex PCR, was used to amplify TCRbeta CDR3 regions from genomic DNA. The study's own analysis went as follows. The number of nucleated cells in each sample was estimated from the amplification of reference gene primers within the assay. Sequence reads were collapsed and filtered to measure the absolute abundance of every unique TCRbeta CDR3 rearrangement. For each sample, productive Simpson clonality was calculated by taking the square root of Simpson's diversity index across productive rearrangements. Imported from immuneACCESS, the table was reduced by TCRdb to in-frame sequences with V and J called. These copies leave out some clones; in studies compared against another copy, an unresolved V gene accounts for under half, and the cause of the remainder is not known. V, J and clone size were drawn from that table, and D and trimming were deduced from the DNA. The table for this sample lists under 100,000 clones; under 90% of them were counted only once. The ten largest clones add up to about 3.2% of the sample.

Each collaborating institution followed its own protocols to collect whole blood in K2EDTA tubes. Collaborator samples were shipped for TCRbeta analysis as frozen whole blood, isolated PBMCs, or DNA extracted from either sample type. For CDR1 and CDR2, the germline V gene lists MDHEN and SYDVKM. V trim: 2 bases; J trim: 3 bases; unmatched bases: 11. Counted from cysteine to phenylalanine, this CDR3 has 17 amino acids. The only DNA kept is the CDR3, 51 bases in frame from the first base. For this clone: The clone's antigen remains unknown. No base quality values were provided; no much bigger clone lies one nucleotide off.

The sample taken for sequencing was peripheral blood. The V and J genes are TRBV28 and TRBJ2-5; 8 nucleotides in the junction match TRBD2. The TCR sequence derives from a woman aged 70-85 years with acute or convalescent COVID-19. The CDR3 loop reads CASSLKFGAGEEETQYF. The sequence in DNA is TGTGCCAGCAGTTTAAAGTTTGGAGCGGGAGAGGAAGAGACCCAGTACTTC.